One T cell receptor beta chain is described in this entry. The antigen is not known. This entry is derived from a study of CD8 T cells in Susac syndrome. Reverse transcription of about 0.5 to 1 ug RNA used random hexamers. MiXCR, run by TCRdb on the immunoSEQ multiplex PCR reads, gives a single entry per CDR3 protein. The repertoire holds about 130,000 distinct CDR3 sequences, with 85% to 95% as singletons. The study, taken as a whole, reports: It was acknowledged by the study that relatively few individuals were included in its TCR sequencing and HLA analysis.

TCR beta sequences were obtained from blood CD8+ and CD4+ T cells. The multiple sclerosis controls were treatment-naive patients, and their relapsing-remitting disease was stable or active. The sample consisted of CD8+ T cells from PBMCs. The TCR sequence derives from a human donor with multiple sclerosis.

CDR3 sequence reads: CASSYSTGYGYTF. The CDR3 region has the DNA TGTGCCAGCAGTTACTCGACAGGGTATGGCTACACCTTC. The V and J genes are TRBV6-2 or TRBV6-3 and TRBJ1-2, with TRBD1 matching 7 bases. This CDR3 comprises 13 residues. V dropped 0 bases and J dropped 5; count of bases not matched to a gene: 0. Per the germline V gene, CDR1 is MNHEY and CDR2 is SVGEGT.